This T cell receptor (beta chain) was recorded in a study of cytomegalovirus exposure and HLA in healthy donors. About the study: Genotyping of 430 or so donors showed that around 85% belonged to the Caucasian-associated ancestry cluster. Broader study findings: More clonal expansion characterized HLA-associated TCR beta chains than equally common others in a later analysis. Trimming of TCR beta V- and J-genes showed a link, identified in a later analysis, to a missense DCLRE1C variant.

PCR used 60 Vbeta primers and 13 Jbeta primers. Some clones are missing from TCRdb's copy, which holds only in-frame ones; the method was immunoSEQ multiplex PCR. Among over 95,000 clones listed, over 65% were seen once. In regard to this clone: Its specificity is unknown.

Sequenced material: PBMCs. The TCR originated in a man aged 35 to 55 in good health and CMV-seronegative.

CDR3: CASTEVGTDTQYF. DNA for the CDR3: TGTGCCAGCACCGAGGTGGGCACAGATACGCAGTATTTT. The chain employs TRBV2 and TRBJ2-3; the D is unclear. The germline gives CDR1 SNHLY, CDR2 FYNNEI. V lost 7 bases, J lost 1 base, and 9 bases lay in between. The CDR3 has 13 residues.